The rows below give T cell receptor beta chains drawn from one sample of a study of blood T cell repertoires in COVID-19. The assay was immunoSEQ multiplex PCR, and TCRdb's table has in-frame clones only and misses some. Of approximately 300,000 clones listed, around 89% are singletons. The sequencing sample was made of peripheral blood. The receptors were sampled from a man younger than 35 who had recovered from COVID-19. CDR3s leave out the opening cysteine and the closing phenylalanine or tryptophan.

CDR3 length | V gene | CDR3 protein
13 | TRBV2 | ASGPQGMGNTEAF
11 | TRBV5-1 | ASSFDRGETQY
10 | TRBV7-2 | ASSPYPGELF
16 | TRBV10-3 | AIRPGLAGVIGAGELF
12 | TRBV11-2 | ASSPRALNSPLH
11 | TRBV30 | AWSLRGNQPQH
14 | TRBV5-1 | ASSFTLLTGNNGYT
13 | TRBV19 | ASSRPGLRNTEAF
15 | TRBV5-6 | ASSLRFVSGSTDTQY
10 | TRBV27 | ASRRSGTEAF
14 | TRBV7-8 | ASSLLREAFYNEQF
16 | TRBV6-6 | ASSRYRDRHLLNTEAF
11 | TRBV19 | ASSSQILSPLH
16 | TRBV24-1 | ATSGFASGTGGQETQY
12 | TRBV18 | ASSLSQGVETQY
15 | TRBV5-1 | ASSLVSTGTMNTEAF
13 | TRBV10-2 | ASSAFLGSSYEQY
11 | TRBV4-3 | ASSQGENYGYT
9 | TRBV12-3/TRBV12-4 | ASSAGEGYT
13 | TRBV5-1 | ASTPGTSLYNEQF
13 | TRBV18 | ASSPWSGNSGELF
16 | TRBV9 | ASSVALGQVGSQHGYT
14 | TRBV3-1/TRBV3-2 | ASSQDSQGLQYEQY
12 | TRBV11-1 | ASSLGGRGYEQY
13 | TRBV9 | ASSPRGGASYEQY
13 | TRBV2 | ASSMQTGGFEKLF
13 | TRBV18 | ASSPNSGSGDTQY
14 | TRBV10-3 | AISSGSPGGKETQY
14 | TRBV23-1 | ASSPPWRVGTDTQY
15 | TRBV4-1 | ASSQESLAGESGTQY
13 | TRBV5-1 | ASSLGQGGYNEQF
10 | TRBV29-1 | SVRTGDQPQH
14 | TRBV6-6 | ASSYWGGARGDTQY
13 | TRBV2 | ASSAGRGEGQPQH
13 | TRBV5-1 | ASREGAARTYEQY
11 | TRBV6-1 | ASSDGQNTEAF
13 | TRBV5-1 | ASSYSGTGANEQY
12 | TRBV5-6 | ASSSYRGDQPQH
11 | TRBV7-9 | ASSRQGTDTQY
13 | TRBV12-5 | ASGLWLLGTDTQY
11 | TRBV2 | ASSFIRVNEQY
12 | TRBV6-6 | ASREGQANEKLF
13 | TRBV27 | ASSRGTGGGYGYT
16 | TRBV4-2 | ASSQPLRDRGPNFQVV
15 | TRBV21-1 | ASSKSLPGGSYNEQF
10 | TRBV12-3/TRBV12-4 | ASSLLNQPQH
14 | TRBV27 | ASSFSRGSGSYGYT
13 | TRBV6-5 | ASSYRDRGSDEQF
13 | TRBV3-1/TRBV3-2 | ASSQAATGGDTIY
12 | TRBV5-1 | ASSLSGSSYEQY
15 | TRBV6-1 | ASSDSPITGGRETQY
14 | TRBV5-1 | ASSLGSGTGTYEQY
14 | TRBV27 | ASSLQGQAGNQPQH
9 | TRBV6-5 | ASRRGTEAF
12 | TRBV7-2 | ASSLAPERGEQF
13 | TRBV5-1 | ASSWDGTGTTEAF
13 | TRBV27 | ASSSSPFVPGEQF
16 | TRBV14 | ASSQAPRGQGNTGELF
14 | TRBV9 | ASSVASREPPGELF
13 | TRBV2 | ASSRLASAVDIQY